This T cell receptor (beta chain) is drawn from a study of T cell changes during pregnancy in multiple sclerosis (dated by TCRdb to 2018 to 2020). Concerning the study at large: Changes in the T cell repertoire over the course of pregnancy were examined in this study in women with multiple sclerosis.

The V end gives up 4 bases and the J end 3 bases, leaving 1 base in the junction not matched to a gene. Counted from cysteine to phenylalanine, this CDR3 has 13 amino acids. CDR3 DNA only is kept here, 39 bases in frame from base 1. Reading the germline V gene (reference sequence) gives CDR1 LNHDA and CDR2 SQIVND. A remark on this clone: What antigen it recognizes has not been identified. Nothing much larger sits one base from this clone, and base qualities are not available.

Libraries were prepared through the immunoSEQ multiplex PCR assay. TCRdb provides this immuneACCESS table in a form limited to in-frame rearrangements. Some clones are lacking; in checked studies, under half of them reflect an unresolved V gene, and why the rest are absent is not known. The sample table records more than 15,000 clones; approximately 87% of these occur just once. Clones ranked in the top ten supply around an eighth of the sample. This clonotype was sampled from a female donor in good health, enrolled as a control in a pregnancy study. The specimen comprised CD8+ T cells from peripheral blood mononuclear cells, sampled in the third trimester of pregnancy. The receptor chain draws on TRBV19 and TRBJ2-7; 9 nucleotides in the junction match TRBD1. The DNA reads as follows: TGTGCCAGTAGTAGGGGACAGGGCTACGAGCAGTACTTC. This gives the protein CASSRGQGYEQYF.